These 20 T cell receptor beta chains share one sample of origin, sequenced in a study of blood T cells in healthy people across ages. For the second PCR, which ran for about 6 to 12 cycles, a sample-barcoded 5' primer and a J-beta primer mix were used. One entry per CDR3 protein results from TCRdb running MiXCR on the 5' RACE reads. The sample has approximately 850,000 distinct CDR3 sequences, roughly 44% seen once. Sequenced material: blood. These receptors were taken from a man between 60 and 75 years old in good health.

This clonotype has a handful of counts. V usage is TRBV29-1 and J usage is TRBJ2-6; D call uncertain. Looked up from germline, CDR1 is SQVTM and CDR2 is ANQGSEA. This CDR3 comprises 12 residues. Trimming removed 8 bases from V and 0 bases from J, with 5 bases in between. Written as DNA, the CDR3 is TGCAGCACATCCTCTGGGGCCAACGTCCTGACTTTC. The encoded protein is CSTSSGANVLTF.

The chain links TRBV6-1 to TRBJ1-4; 10 bases are shared with TRBD1. This CDR3 contains 15 residues. Germline V gene data show CDR1 as MNHNS and CDR2 as SASEGT. J gave up 5 bases and V 4 bases, and 4 bases lay outside the gene matches. For the CDR3, the DNA is TGTGCCAGCAGTGGACCGGGACAGGGGAATGAAAAACTGTTTTTT. Protein product: CASSGPGQGNEKLFF.

This chain links TRBV5-1 with TRBJ2-1; 7 bases line up with TRBD1. The CDR3 spans 14 residues. V shed 0 bases, J shed 9 bases, and the junction held 6 bases outside the gene matches. The germline CDR1 and CDR2 sequences are SGHRS and YFSETQ. This CDR3 reads CASSLGDRVSEQFF. The CDR3 DNA follows: TGCGCCAGCAGCTTGGGCGACAGGGTGAGTGAGCAGTTCTTC.

The chain employs TRBV4-3 and TRBJ1-2; the match to TRBD1 covers 7 bases. This CDR3 has 16 residues. Unmatched junction bases numbered 8, after V lost 0 bases and J lost 4 bases. CDR1 is LGHNA, CDR2 YSLEER, per germline. The chain's CDR3 is CASSQDATGVGYGYTF. The CDR3 nucleotides read TGCGCCAGCAGCCAAGATGCAACAGGGGTTGGCTATGGCTACACCTTC.

This clonotype turned up a few times. This sequence joins TRBV6-2 or TRBV6-3 and TRBJ1-5; TRBD1 is a possible D gene (6 bases). The CDR3 covers 15 residues. The germline V and J ends were trimmed by 4 bases and 7 bases, with 17 bases remaining between them. From germline, CDR1 is MNHEY and CDR2 SVGEGT. CDR3 residues: CASSFAPGAGQPQHF. CDR3 sequence (DNA): TGTGCCAGCAGTTTTGCGCCAGGGGCTGGACAGCCCCAGCATTTT.

The chain has TRBV9 and TRBJ2-5, with a tentative D call TRBD2 (5 bases). Deletions cut 0 bases from V and 0 bases from J, with 12 bases between. The CDR3 contains 16 residues. CDR1 and CDR2 (germline): SGDLS, YYNGEE. The CDR3 DNA sequence: TGTGCCAGCAGCGTAGCTTTAGGCGGGCACCAAGAGACCCAGTACTTC. Its protein is CASSVALGGHQETQYF. The full variable domain, rest sourced from reference TRBV9 and TRBJ2-5, is DSGVTQTPKHLITATGQRVTLRCSPRSGDLSVYWYQQSLDQGLQFLIQYYNGEERAKGNILERFSAQQFPDLHSELNLSSLELGDSALYFCASSVALGGHQETQYFGPGTRLLVL.

V gene TRBV7-2 combines with J gene TRBJ1-2, with 11 bases aligning to TRBD1. After removal of 1 base from V and 4 bases from J, the junction contained 8 bases not matched to a gene. The CDR3 extends over 17 amino acids. Germline V gives CDR1 SGHTA, CDR2 FQGNSA. The CDR3 bases are TGTGCCAGCAGCTTAGGGGGGGGACAGGGGGAGAGCTATGGCTACACCTTC. It translates to CASSLGGGQGESYGYTF.

About this clonotype: The germline gene is not matched at one end of the junction; a read error may be the cause. The chain has TRBV4-3 and TRBJ2-7, with 9 bases matching TRBD2. Germline V gene data show CDR1 as LGHNA and CDR2 as YSLEER. The CDR3 totals 17 residues. The DNA for the CDR3 is TGCTCCAGCAGCCCGTCGCTAGCGGGGTTTAGCTCCTACGAGCAGTACTTC. As protein: CSSSPSLAGFSSYEQYF.

CDR3 region: CASSYPGQGGTEAFF. In DNA form, the CDR3 reads TGCGCCAGCAGCTACCCGGGACAGGGGGGAACTGAAGCTTTCTTT. The rearrangement joins TRBV5-1 to TRBJ1-1; TRBD1 agrees at 11 bases. V shed 3 bases, J shed 5 bases, and the junction held 6 bases outside the gene matches. The CDR3 runs to 15 residues. The germline CDR1 and CDR2 sequences are SGHRS and YFSETQ.

This rearrangement joins TRBV7-2 to TRBJ1-6; TRBD1 is a possible D gene (5 bases). The germline V gene has CDR1 SGHTA and CDR2 FQGNSA. V lost 7 bases, J lost 2 bases, and 12 bases lay in between. The CDR3 is 15 amino acids. The CDR3 DNA reads TGTGCCAGCACCGTTCCGGGACCCTATAATTCACCCCTCCACTTT. Translation: CASTVPGPYNSPLHF.

The chain has TRBV28 and TRBJ2-7; 9 nucleotides align to TRBD2. The CDR3 extends over 15 amino acids. Losses at the gene ends were 5 bases for V and 0 bases for J; bases not matched to a gene: 5. In germline, CDR1 is MDHEN, CDR2 SYDVKM. CDR3 in amino acids: CASSLAGHGSYEQYF. As DNA, the CDR3 is TGTGCCAGCAGTCTAGCGGGACACGGCTCCTACGAGCAGTACTTC.

The chain has TRBV30 and TRBJ1-4; D remains ambiguous. Trimming took off 3 bases at V and 4 bases at J, with 6 bases between the two ends. There are 12 residues in the CDR3. Germline CDR1 reads GTSNPN; CDR2 reads SVGIG (reference sequence). The CDR3 coding sequence is TGTGCCTGGAGACCGAATAATGAAAAACTGTTTTTT. Amino acids: CAWRPNNEKLFF.

This clonotype was detected only a few times. The chain employs TRBV2 and TRBJ2-1; 9 bases map to TRBD2. CDR1 and CDR2 (germline): SNHLY, FYNNEI. With V trimmed by 8 bases and J by 3 bases, 8 bases remained unmatched. This CDR3 has 15 amino acids. The CDR3 coding sequence is TGTGCCAGCTGTGGGAGCGGGGGGCTCTACAATGAGCAGTTCTTC. Translating it yields CASCGSGGLYNEQFF.

V gene TRBV6-2 or TRBV6-3 combines with J gene TRBJ2-1; no reliable D call. Germline assignment: CDR1 MNHEY and CDR2 SVGEGT. V lost 2 bases to trimming and J lost 7 bases, with 12 bases between them. This CDR3 is 14 amino acids long. The CDR3: CASSYTDGTNEQFF. The DNA of the CDR3 is TGTGCCAGCAGTTACACCGACGGAACGAATGAGCAGTTCTTC.

The V call is TRBV20-1, the J call TRBJ2-7, with 9 positions matching TRBD2. CDR1 is DFQATT, CDR2 SNEGSKA, per germline (reference sequence). CDR3 size: 14 residues. With V trimmed by 3 bases and J by 4 bases, 7 bases remained unmatched. The CDR3 DNA sequence: TGCAGTGCTAGTGGGGCGGGGGGGCCTTACGAGCAGTACTTC. Its translation: CSASGAGGPYEQYF.

This clonotype came up a few times. In DNA, the CDR3 is TGTGCCAGCAGTCCCTACTCGGAGGGCGCAGAGACCCAGTACTTC. Amino acids: CASSPYSEGAETQYF. The chain couples TRBV12-3 or TRBV12-4 to TRBJ2-7, with TRBD2 as a possible D gene (6 bases). The DNA end lines up better with TRBJ2-5; the J call may be wrong. CDR3 length: 15 residues.

J is TRBJ2-2 and V is TRBV28; TRBD1 agrees at 7 bases. CDR1 is MDHEN, CDR2 SYDVKM, per germline. The CDR3 consists of 15 residues. V lost 1 base, J lost 5 bases, and 4 bases stayed unmatched. The CDR3 DNA is TGTGCCAGCAGTTTATCCGGGACAGCTACCGGGGAGCTGTTTTTT. The encoded protein is CASSLSGTATGELFF.

This chain connects TRBV5-1 to TRBJ2-1; D gene uncertain. The CDR3 is 16 amino acids. V was shortened by 4 bases and J by 4 bases, with 18 bases between the two germline ends. Germline values: CDR1 SGHRS, CDR2 YFSETQ. The CDR3 sequence is CASSQTTAASYNEQFF. The DNA of the CDR3 is TGCGCCAGCAGCCAGACCACGGCGGCCTCTTACAATGAGCAGTTCTTC. The full variable domain, with the rest looked up from reference TRBV5-1 and TRBJ2-1, is KAGVTQTPRYLIKTRGQQVTLSCSPISGHRSVSWYQQTPGQGLQFLFEYFSETQRNKGNFPGRFSGRQFSNSRSEMNVSTLELGDSALYLCASSQTTAASYNEQFFGPGTRLTVL.

The chain is built from TRBV6-2 or TRBV6-3 and TRBJ1-6; TRBD1 matches 8 bases. The V gene's germline CDR1 is MNHEY and CDR2 SVGEGT. This CDR3 spans 15 amino acids. V gave up 0 bases and J gave up 8 bases; unmatched junction bases: 3. CDR3 sequence: CASSYSMTGDSPLHF. CDR3 nucleotide sequence: TGTGCCAGCAGTTACTCGATGACAGGGGATTCACCCCTCCACTTT.

This clonotype was observed at least ten times. The rearrangement links TRBV7-2 to TRBJ2-7; D remains ambiguous. CDR3 length equals 13 residues. Per germline, CDR1 SGHTA and CDR2 FQGNSA. V was trimmed by 3 bases and J by 0 bases, leaving 6 bases between them. CDR3: CASSFHGSYEQYF. CDR3 nucleotide sequence: TGTGCCAGCAGCTTCCATGGCTCCTACGAGCAGTACTTC.